Presented here are 10 T cell receptor beta chains from one specimen sequenced in a study of cytomegalovirus exposure and HLA in healthy donors. PCR used 60 Vbeta primers and 13 Jbeta primers. Clones were sequenced by immunoSEQ multiplex PCR, and TCRdb holds only the in-frame ones, with some missing. The sample has about 210,000 clones. The sample comprised PBMCs. All receptors derive from a woman in her 30s in good health and CMV-seropositive.

This chain links TRBV18 with TRBJ2-7; TRBD1 is a possible D gene (5 bases). With 0 bases removed from V and 7 bases from J, the gap between germline ends came to 13 bases. The CDR3 runs 14 residues. Germline-derived CDR1 and CDR2 are KGHSH and LQKENI. The CDR3 bases are TGTGCCAGCTCACCACCTAGGGGTCTGGGAGAGCAGTACTTC. It translates to CASSPPRGLGEQYF.

This chain uses TRBV27 with TRBJ2-1, with 9 bases identical to TRBD2. This CDR3 has 18 residues. The V segment lost 3 bases and the J segment 0 bases; nucleotides outside the gene matches: 9. Germline V CDR1 and CDR2: MNHEY, SMNVEV (reference sequence). DNA of the CDR3: TGTGCCAGCAGTTTTCGTCTAGCGGGAAAGCGCTCCTACAATGAGCAGTTCTTC. The encoded protein is CASSFRLAGKRSYNEQFF.

V and J are TRBV6-5 and TRBJ2-7; D may be TRBD1 (6 bases). This CDR3 contains 15 residues. V was clipped by 1 base and J by 0 bases, with 10 bases between them. CDR1 and CDR2 from the germline V gene are MNHEY and SVGAGI. The chain's CDR3 is CASSYLAGASYEQYF. As DNA, the CDR3 is TGTGCCAGCAGTTACTTGGCAGGGGCCTCCTACGAGCAGTACTTC.

The CDR3: CASSLSFVGELFF. The CDR3 bases are TGTGCCAGCAGTTTATCTTTTGTTGGGGAGCTGTTTTTT. The chain couples TRBV28 to TRBJ2-2, with no clear D. V lost 1 base and J 8 bases, leaving 8 bases between the germline ends. Germline V gives CDR1 MDHEN, CDR2 SYDVKM. This CDR3 has 13 residues.

The rearrangement links TRBV7-9 to TRBJ1-3; TRBD1 agrees at 9 bases. V trimming: 1 base; J trimming: 2 bases; junction bases outside the gene matches: 3. The CDR3 contains 16 residues. Germline V gene lookup returns CDR1 SEHNR and CDR2 FQNEAQ (reference sequence). CDR3 in DNA: TGTGCCAGCAGCTTAGGGGACAGGGAAACTGGAAACACCATATATTTT. Translating gives CASSLGDRETGNTIYF.

The chain has TRBV6-1 and TRBJ2-5; no reliable D call. V lost 6 bases, J lost 2 bases, and 10 bases lay in between. Germline V gene data show CDR1 as MNHNS and CDR2 as SASEGT. CDR3 length equals 13 residues. CDR3 in DNA: TGTGCCAGCAGGGCGGCGGCTCAAGAGACCCAGTACTTC. Translation gives CASRAAAQETQYF.

Comment on this clone: Other DNA sequences of this sample code for an identical CDR3. J is TRBJ1-1 and V is TRBV9, with D maybe TRBD1 (5 bases). The V and J ends lost 0 bases and 4 bases respectively, with 10 bases between them. The germline V gene has CDR1 SGDLS and CDR2 YYNGEE. The CDR3 loop spans 14 amino acids. CDR3 sequence (DNA): TGTGCCAGCAGCGTAGTTAGCGGGGGCACTGAAGCTTTCTTT. Residues: CASSVVSGGTEAFF.

The chain combines TRBV27 with TRBJ1-2; TRBD1 might be the D (6 bases). This CDR3 comprises 12 residues. Germline-derived CDR1 and CDR2 are MNHEY and SMNVEV (reference sequence). Trimming pared 6 bases from V and 8 bases from J, leaving 13 bases between. The DNA for the CDR3 is TGTGCCAGCAGGTCACAGGGTAGGGGCTACACCTTC. Amino acid sequence: CASRSQGRGYTF.

The rearrangement links TRBV5-6 to TRBJ1-1, with D perhaps matching TRBD1 (6 bases). Trimming pared 0 bases from V and 2 bases from J, leaving 11 bases between. This CDR3 is built from 15 residues. Germline V gene lookup returns CDR1 SGHDT and CDR2 YYEEEE. CDR3 nucleotides: TGTGCCAGCAGCTTGGGAGGGGGATACAACACTGAAGCTTTCTTT. It is translated as CASSLGGGYNTEAFF. The full variable domain, completed using reference TRBV5-6 and TRBJ1-1, is DAGVTQSPTHLIKTRGQQVTLRCSPKSGHDTVSWYQQALGQGPQFIFQYYEEEERQRGNFPDRFSGHQFPNYSSELNVNALLLGDSALYLCASSLGGGYNTEAFFGQGTRLTVV.

The CDR3 sequence is CASSDSGYGYTF. The CDR3 region has the DNA TGCGCCAGCAGTGACTCGGGGTATGGCTACACCTTC. This chain links TRBV10-2 with TRBJ1-2; D is ambiguous. V was clipped by 3 bases and J by 5 bases, with 7 bases between them. The CDR3 is made up of 12 amino acids. Germline CDR1 reads WSHSY; CDR2 reads SAAADI.